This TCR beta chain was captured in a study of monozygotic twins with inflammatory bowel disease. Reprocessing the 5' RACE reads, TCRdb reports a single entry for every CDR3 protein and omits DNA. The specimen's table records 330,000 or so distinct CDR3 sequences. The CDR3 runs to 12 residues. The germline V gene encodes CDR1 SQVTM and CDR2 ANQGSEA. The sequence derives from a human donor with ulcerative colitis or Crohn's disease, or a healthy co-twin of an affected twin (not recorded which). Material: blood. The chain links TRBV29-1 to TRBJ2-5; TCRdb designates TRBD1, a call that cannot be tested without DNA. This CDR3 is CSVRGTQETQYF. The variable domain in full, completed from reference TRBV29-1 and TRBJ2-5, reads SAVISQKPSRDICQRGTSLTIQCQVDSQVTMMFWYRQQPGQSLTLIATANQGSEATYESGFVIDKFPISRPNLTFSTLTVSNMSPEDSSIYLCSVRGTQETQYFGPGTRLLVL.